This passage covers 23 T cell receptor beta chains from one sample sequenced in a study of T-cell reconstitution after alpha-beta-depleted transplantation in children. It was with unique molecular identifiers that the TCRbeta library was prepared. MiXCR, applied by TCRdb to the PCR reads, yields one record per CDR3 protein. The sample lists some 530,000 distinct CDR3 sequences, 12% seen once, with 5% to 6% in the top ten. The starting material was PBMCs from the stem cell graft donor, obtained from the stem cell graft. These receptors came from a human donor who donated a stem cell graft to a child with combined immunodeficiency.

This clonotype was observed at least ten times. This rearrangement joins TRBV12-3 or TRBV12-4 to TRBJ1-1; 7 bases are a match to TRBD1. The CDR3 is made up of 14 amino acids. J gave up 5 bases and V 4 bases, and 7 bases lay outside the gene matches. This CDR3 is CASSSSYRGTEAFF. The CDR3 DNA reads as TGTGCCAGCAGTTCGTCCTACAGGGGTACTGAAGCTTTCTTT.

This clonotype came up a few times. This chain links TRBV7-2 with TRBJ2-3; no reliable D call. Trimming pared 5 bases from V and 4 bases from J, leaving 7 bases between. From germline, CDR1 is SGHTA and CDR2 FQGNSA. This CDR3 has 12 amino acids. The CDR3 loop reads CASSGEADTQYF. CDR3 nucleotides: TGTGCCAGCAGCGGAGAGGCAGATACGCAGTATTTT. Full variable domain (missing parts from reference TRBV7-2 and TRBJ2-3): GAGVSQSPSNKVTEKGKDVELRCDPISGHTALYWYRQSLGQGLEFLIYFQGNSAPDKSGLPSDRFSAERTGGSVSTLTIQRTQQEDSAVYLCASSGEADTQYFGPGTRLTVL.

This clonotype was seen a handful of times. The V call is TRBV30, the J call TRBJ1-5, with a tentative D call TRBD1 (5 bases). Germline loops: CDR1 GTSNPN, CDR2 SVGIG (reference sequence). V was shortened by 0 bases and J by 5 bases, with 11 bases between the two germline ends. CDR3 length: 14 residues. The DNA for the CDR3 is TGTGCCTGGAGTGTACGAAGAGGGGATCAGCCCCAGCATTTT. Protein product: CAWSVRRGDQPQHF. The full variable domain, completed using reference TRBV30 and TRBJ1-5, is SQTIHQWPATLVQPVGSPLSLECTVEGTSNPNLYWYRQAAGRGLQLLFYSVGIGQISSEVPQNLSASRPQDRQFILSSKKLLLSDSGFYLCAWSVRRGDQPQHFGDGTRLSIL.

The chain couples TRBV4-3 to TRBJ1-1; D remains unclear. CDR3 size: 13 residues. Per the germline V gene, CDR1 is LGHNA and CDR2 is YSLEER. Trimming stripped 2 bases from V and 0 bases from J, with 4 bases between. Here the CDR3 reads CASSQFMNTEAFF. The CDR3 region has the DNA TGCGCCAGCAGCCAATTCATGAACACTGAAGCTTTCTTT.

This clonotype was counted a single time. The CDR3 is CASSQDVGAGVETQYF. CDR3 bases: TGCGCCAGCAGCCAAGATGTGGGAGCGGGGGTGGAGACCCAGTACTTC. The V call is TRBV4-3, the J call TRBJ2-5; 8 bases map to TRBD2. Per the germline V gene, CDR1 is LGHNA and CDR2 is YSLEER. V shed 0 bases, J shed 5 bases, and the junction held 8 bases outside the gene matches. The CDR3 length is 16 residues.

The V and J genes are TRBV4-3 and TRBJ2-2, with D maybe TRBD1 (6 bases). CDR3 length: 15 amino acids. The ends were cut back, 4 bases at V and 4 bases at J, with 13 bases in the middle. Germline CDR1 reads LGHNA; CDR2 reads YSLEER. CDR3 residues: CASSLTDSSTGELFF. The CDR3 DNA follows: TGCGCCAGCAGCCTCACGGACAGTTCCACCGGGGAGCTGTTTTTT.

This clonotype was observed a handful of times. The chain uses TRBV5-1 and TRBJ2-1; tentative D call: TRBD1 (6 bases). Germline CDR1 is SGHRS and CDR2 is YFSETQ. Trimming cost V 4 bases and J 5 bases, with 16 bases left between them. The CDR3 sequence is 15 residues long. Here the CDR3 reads CASSLVVTGDNEQFF. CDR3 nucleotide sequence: TGCGCCAGCAGCCTGGTCGTGACAGGCGACAATGAGCAGTTCTTC.

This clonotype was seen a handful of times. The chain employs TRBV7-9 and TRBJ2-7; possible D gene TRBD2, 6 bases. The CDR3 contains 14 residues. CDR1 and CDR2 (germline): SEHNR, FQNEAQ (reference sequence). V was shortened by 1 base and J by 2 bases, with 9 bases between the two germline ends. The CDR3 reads CASSLDPGAYEQYF. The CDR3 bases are TGTGCCAGCAGCTTAGATCCGGGGGCCTACGAGCAGTACTTC.

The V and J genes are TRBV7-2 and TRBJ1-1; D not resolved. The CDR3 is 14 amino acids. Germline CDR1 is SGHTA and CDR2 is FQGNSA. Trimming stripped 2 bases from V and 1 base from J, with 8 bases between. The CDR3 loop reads CASSLMYGNTEAFF. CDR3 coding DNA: TGTGCCAGCAGCTTAATGTACGGGAACACTGAAGCTTTCTTT.

CDR3 residues: CASKVDSSSYEQYF. CDR3 bases: TGTGCCAGCAAGGTCGACTCGAGCTCCTACGAGCAGTACTTC. V and J are TRBV27 and TRBJ2-7; D ambiguous. The V end was cut by 7 bases, the J end by 0 bases, with 13 bases between. CDR1 MNHEY and CDR2 SMNVEV come from the germline V gene (reference sequence). The CDR3 is made up of 14 amino acids.

The DNA for the CDR3 is TGTGCCAGCAGCCCGGGACAGACCCAGGAGCAGTACTTC. This encodes CASSPGQTQEQYF. The V call is TRBV12-3 or TRBV12-4, the J call TRBJ2-7; 7 bases align to TRBD1. This CDR3 is built from 13 residues. After removal of 6 bases from V and 7 bases from J, the junction contained 9 bases not matched to a gene.

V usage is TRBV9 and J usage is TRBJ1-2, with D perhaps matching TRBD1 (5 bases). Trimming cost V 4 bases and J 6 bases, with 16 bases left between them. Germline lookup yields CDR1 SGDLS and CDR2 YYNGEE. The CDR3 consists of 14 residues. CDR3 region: CASSPRTSKDGYTF. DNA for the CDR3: TGTGCCAGCAGCCCGAGGACAAGCAAAGATGGCTACACCTTC.

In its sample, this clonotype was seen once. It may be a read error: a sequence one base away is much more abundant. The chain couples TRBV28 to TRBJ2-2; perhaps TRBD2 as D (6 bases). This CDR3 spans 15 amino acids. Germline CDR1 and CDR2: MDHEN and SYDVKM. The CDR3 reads CASRTALGNTGEVFF. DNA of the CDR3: TGTGCCAGCAGGACAGCCCTCGGGAACACCGGGGAGGTGTTTTTT.

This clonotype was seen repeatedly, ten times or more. The CDR3 region is CASSESALAGTEAFF. CDR3 bases: TGTGCCAGCAGTGAATCCGCCCTGGCAGGGACTGAAGCTTTCTTT. J is TRBJ1-1 and V is TRBV25-1; D is perhaps TRBD1 (5 bases). Germline V CDR1 and CDR2: MGHDK, SYGVNS. The CDR3 is 15 amino acids. Trimming pared 1 base from V and 5 bases from J, leaving 14 bases between.

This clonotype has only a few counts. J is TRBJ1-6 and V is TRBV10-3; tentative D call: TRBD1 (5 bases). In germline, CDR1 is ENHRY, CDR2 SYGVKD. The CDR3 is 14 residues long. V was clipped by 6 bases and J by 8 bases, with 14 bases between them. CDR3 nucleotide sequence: TGTGCCATCAGCTCAGGAGGGGCGGATTCACCCCTCCACTTT. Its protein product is CAISSGGADSPLHF.

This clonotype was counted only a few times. The CDR3: CATSDSQLPYNEQFF. For the CDR3, the DNA is TGTGCCACCAGTGATAGTCAGCTTCCCTACAATGAGCAGTTCTTC. The chain carries TRBV24-1 and TRBJ2-1; D call uncertain. V was shortened by 3 bases and J by 2 bases, with 10 bases between the two germline ends. Germline lookup yields CDR1 KGHDR and CDR2 SFDVKD. The CDR3 contains 15 residues.

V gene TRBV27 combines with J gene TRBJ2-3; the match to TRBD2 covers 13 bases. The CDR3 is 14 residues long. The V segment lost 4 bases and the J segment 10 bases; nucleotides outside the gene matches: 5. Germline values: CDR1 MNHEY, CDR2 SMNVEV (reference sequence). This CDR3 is CASSYGGLAGAQYF. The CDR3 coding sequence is TGTGCCAGCAGTTACGGAGGACTAGCGGGGGCGCAGTATTTT.

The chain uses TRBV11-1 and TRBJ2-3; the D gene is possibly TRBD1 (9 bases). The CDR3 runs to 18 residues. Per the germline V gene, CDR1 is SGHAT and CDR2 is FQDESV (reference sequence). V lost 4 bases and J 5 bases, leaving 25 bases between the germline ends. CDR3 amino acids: CASSSTPGRDREGDTQYF. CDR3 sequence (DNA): TGTGCCAGCAGCTCAACACCCGGGAGGGACAGGGAAGGAGATACGCAGTATTTT.

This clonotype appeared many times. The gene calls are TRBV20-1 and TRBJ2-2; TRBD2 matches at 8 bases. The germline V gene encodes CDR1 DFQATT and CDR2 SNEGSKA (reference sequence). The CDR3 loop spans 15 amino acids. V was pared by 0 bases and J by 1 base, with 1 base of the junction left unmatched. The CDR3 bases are TGCAGTGCTAGAGAGAGCGGGAGGAACACCGGGGAGCTGTTTTTT. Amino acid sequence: CSARESGRNTGELFF.

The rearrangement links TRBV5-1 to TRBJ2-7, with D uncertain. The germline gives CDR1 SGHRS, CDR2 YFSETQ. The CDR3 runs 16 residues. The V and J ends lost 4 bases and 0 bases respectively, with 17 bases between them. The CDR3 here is CASSPGRPLYSYEQYF. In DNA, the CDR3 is TGCGCCAGCAGCCCCGGGCGGCCGCTTTACTCCTACGAGCAGTACTTC.

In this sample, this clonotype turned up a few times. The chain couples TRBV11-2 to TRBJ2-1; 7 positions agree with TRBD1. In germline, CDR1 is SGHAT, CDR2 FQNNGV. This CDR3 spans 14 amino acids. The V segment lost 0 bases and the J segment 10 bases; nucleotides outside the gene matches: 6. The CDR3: CASSLEAGGYEQFF. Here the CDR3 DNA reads TGTGCCAGCAGCTTAGAAGCAGGGGGTTACGAGCAGTTCTTC.

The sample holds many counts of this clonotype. CDR3 DNA sequence: TGTGCCAGCAGCCCACGACAGGGTTTTACAGATACGCAGTATTTT. Its translation: CASSPRQGFTDTQYF. This chain uses TRBV7-6 with TRBJ2-3; 7 bases fit TRBD1. Germline V gene data show CDR1 as SGHVS and CDR2 as FNYEAQ. The V gene end was trimmed by 5 bases and the J gene end by 3 bases; junction bases not matched to a gene: 8. The CDR3 is 15 amino acids.

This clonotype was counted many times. The CDR3 reads CAISGVYNEQFF. CDR3 nucleotide sequence: TGTGCCATCTCAGGGGTCTACAATGAGCAGTTCTTC. V and J are TRBV11-1 and TRBJ2-1; the D gene is possibly TRBD1 (6 bases). There are 12 residues in the CDR3. Germline CDR1 reads SGHAT; CDR2 reads FQDESV (reference sequence). The V end was cut by 10 bases, the J end by 3 bases, with 10 bases between.